Listed below are T cell receptor beta chains from one sample, sequenced in a study of radiotherapy plus CTLA-4 blockade in lung cancer. Method: immunoSEQ multiplex PCR; TCRdb's copy keeps in-frame clones and lacks some. The sample records tens of thousands of clones, around 83% being singletons. Sequences were derived from peripheral blood, sampled from a patient treated with radiotherapy plus ipilimumab. The receptors were gathered from a human donor with non-small cell lung cancer that progressed on radiotherapy plus ipilimumab. Each CDR3 is given with its conserved first and last residue. A D gene is named only where the DNA matches it firmly. The size of a clone is reported for some rows only, either as once, few or many, or as a class for expanded clones.

clone size	V gene	J gene	D gene	CDR3 DNA	CDR3 protein
-	TRBV21-1	TRBJ1-3	-	TGTGCCAGCACTCCGAAGGGGGAACATGGAAACACCATATATTTT	CASTPKGEHGNTIYF
-	TRBV18	TRBJ2-2	TRBD1	TGTGCCAGCTCATCCCCCGGACAGGGGAGGACCGGGGAGCTGTTTTTT	CASSSPGQGRTGELFF
medium-sized	TRBV27	TRBJ2-1	-	TGTGCCAGCAGTTACTCTAGGGGCCTTTTAAATGAGCAGTTCTTC	CASSYSRGLLNEQFF
few	TRBV29-1	TRBJ2-7	-	TGCAGCGCCATAAACAGGGATTCCTACGAGCAGTACTTC	CSAINRDSYEQYF
-	TRBV19	TRBJ2-5	-	TGTGCCAGTAGTATGTCGGGCGGGCAAGAGACCCAGTACTTC	CASSMSGGQETQYF
few	TRBV19	TRBJ1-2	-	TGTGCCAGTAGTATAGAGGTTGCGGTGAACTATGGCTACACCTTC	CASSIEVAVNYGYTF
once	TRBV7-9	TRBJ2-1	-	TGTGCCAGCAGCCACAAGGGAGCCGATGAGCAGTTCTTC	CASSHKGADEQFF
-	TRBV12-5	TRBJ2-3	-	TGTGCTAGTGGTTTGGGGAACACAGATACGCAGTATTTT	CASGLGNTDTQYF
-	TRBV4-1	TRBJ2-7	TRBD2	TGCGCCAGCAGCCAAGCCCCGGGAGGCAACTACGAGCAGTACTTC	CASSQAPGGNYEQYF
-	TRBV6-1	TRBJ1-5	-	TGTGCCAGCAGTGATTGGGACAAGAACAATCAGCCCCAGCATTTT	CASSDWDKNNQPQHF
-	TRBV6-5	TRBJ1-5	-	TGTGCCAGCAGTAGCGCAGGTGGCAATCAGCCCCAGCATTTT	CASSSAGGNQPQHF
-	TRBV6-5	TRBJ2-5	-	TGTGCCAGCAGGCGGGGTAGCGGACCTCTTTTGCCCCAGTACTTC	CASRRGSGPLLPQYF
-	TRBV27	TRBJ2-5	-	TGTGCCAGCAGTAAACAGGGCCAAGAGACCCAGTACTTC	CASSKQGQETQYF
-	TRBV9	TRBJ1-2	-	TGTGCCAGCAGCGTAGATCCAGGAACTTCGGTGGGCTACACCTTC	CASSVDPGTSVGYTF
-	TRBV11-3	TRBJ2-1	-	TGTGCCAGCAGCTCCGGGGTCTACAATGAGCAGTTCTTC	CASSSGVYNEQFF
-	TRBV4-1	TRBJ2-3	TRBD2	TGCGCCAGCAGCCAAGATCCCCTAGCGGGCAGCACAGATACGCAGTATTTT	CASSQDPLAGSTDTQYF
-	TRBV28	TRBJ2-2	-	TGTGCCAGCAGTTTATTCGGGACAATTAACACCGGGGAGCTGTTTTTT	CASSLFGTINTGELFF